These T cell receptor beta chains were read from a single sample in a study of radiotherapy plus CTLA-4 blockade in lung cancer. Sequencing used immunoSEQ multiplex PCR; TCRdb keeps in-frame clones, though not all of them. The table lists about 48,000 clones, roughly 90% of them singletons. The starting material was peripheral blood, obtained from a patient treated with radiotherapy plus ipilimumab. The receptors derive from a human donor with non-small cell lung cancer that progressed on radiotherapy plus ipilimumab. Some clones in this sample may be carry-over from other donors' samples. Each CDR3 is given with its conserved first and last residue. The D gene is left open where the match is weak. Not all rows give a size; the values are once, few, many and, for expanded clones, a class.

CDR3	DNA	J	D	V	size
CASSGTRGGRRSGYQPQHF	TGTGCCAGCAGTGGTACTCGGGGGGGGCGTAGATCCGGGTATCAGCCCCAGCATTTT	TRBJ1-5	-	TRBV6-4	once
CATSRGQDSLLAFF	TGTGCCACCAGCAGAGGACAGGATTCGTTATTAGCTTTCTTT	TRBJ1-1	-	TRBV15	-
CASSPLYETNNEQFF	TGTGCCAGCAGTCCCCTTTATGAGACTAACAATGAGCAGTTCTTC	TRBJ2-1	-	TRBV28	once
CASSNKGEAFF	TGTGCCAGCAGTAACAAGGGGGAAGCTTTCTTT	TRBJ1-1	-	TRBV25-1	-
CASVPLAGGYEQYF	TGTGCTTCGGTACCCCTAGCGGGGGGGTACGAGCAGTACTTC	TRBJ2-7	TRBD2	TRBV6-6	-
CASTLTGGASDTQYF	TGTGCCAGCACCCTGACAGGGGGCGCGTCAGATACGCAGTATTTT	TRBJ2-3	TRBD1	TRBV6-4	-
CASSLGSRGFQPQHF	TGTGCCAGCAGCTTGGGGTCTCGGGGGTTTCAGCCCCAGCATTTT	TRBJ1-5	-	TRBV5-5	-
CASSMTSGWYNEQFF	TGTGCCAGTAGTATGACTAGCGGGTGGTACAATGAGCAGTTCTTC	TRBJ2-1	TRBD2	TRBV19	-
CASRTGDGANYGYTF	TGTGCCAGCAGGACTGGAGACGGAGCTAACTATGGCTACACCTTC	TRBJ1-2	-	TRBV11-2	-
CASSKDRGSGNTIYF	TGTGCCAGCAGTAAAGACAGGGGGTCTGGAAACACCATATATTTT	TRBJ1-3	TRBD1	TRBV6-1	-
CASSPLRTGGFEQYF	TGTGCCAGCAGCCCTTTGAGGACAGGGGGCTTCGAGCAGTACTTC	TRBJ2-7	TRBD1	TRBV7-7	once
CASSGREQNTEAFF	TGTGCCAGCAGTGGCCGTGAACAGAACACTGAAGCTTTCTTT	TRBJ1-1	-	TRBV2	-
CASSLTASGNTIYF	TGCGCCAGCAGCCTGACAGCCTCTGGAAACACCATATATTTT	TRBJ1-3	-	TRBV5-1	-
CASSPHTGYGELFF	TGTGCCAGCAGCCCCCATACAGGGTACGGGGAGCTGTTTTTT	TRBJ2-2	-	TRBV6-5	-
CASSEDIVTDTQYF	TGTGCCAGCAGTGAAGATATAGTCACAGATACGCAGTATTTT	TRBJ2-3	-	TRBV2	-
CASSLAGGETYEQYF	TGCGCCAGCAGCTTGGCTGGCGGGGAAACCTACGAGCAGTACTTC	TRBJ2-7	-	TRBV5-1	-
CASSTLGTQYF	TGTGCCAGCAGCACCCTAGGTACGCAGTATTTT	TRBJ2-3	-	TRBV6-5	-
CATSRDYVSGRDEQYF	TGTGCCACCAGCAGAGATTATGTCAGCGGGAGGGATGAGCAGTACTTC	TRBJ2-7	TRBD2	TRBV15	-
CASILTPDRGPLHF	TGTGCCAGCATTCTGACTCCTGACAGGGGACCCCTCCACTTT	TRBJ1-6	TRBD1	TRBV2	few
CASSLSRRGLGQPQHF	TGTGCCAGCAGCTTGTCCCGGAGAGGGCTTGGGCAGCCCCAGCATTTT	TRBJ1-5	-	TRBV5-6	-
CAISELAGAYYNEQFF	TGTGCCATCAGTGAATTAGCGGGGGCCTACTACAATGAGCAGTTCTTC	TRBJ2-1	TRBD2	TRBV10-3	once
CASLSGTGRVKETQYF	TGCGCCAGCTTATCCGGGACAGGGAGAGTAAAAGAGACCCAGTACTTC	TRBJ2-5	TRBD1	TRBV5-1	-
CASSLGGTSGSPQYF	TGTGCCAGCAGCTTGGGGGGGACTAGCGGGAGTCCGCAGTATTTT	TRBJ2-3	TRBD2	TRBV7-2	-
CASSSPVERETRYEQYF	TGTGCCAGCAGCAGCCCCGTGGAGCGGGAGACAAGATACGAGCAGTACTTC	TRBJ2-7	-	TRBV21-1	-
CASSPGLAGSRDTQYF	TGTGCCAGCAGTCCTGGACTAGCGGGTTCCCGGGATACGCAGTATTTT	TRBJ2-3	TRBD2	TRBV5-8	few
CASSSLSTEQYF	TGCGCCAGCAGCTCCCTGTCTACGGAGCAGTACTTC	TRBJ2-7	-	TRBV5-1	-
CASSSADRAAYEQYF	TGTGCCAGCAGCTCGGCGGACAGGGCGGCTTACGAGCAGTACTTC	TRBJ2-7	TRBD1	TRBV2	-
CAWSRATGELFF	TGTGCCTGGAGTAGAGCCACCGGGGAGCTGTTTTTT	TRBJ2-2	-	TRBV30	-
CARSLGDRGSYEQYF	TGTGCCAGAAGCTTAGGGGACAGAGGATCCTACGAGCAGTACTTC	TRBJ2-7	TRBD1	TRBV5-3	-
CASSPTAYNEQFF	TGTGCCAGCAGCCCGACAGCCTACAATGAGCAGTTCTTC	TRBJ2-1	-	TRBV5-5	-
CASSLEWGTGDYYNEQFF	TGTGCCAGCAGCTTAGAATGGGGGACAGGGGATTACTACAATGAGCAGTTCTTC	TRBJ2-1	TRBD1	TRBV7-8	-
CASSPGHIRNSPLHF	TGTGCCAGCTCACCTGGACACATTAGGAATTCACCCCTCCACTTT	TRBJ1-6	-	TRBV18	few
CASSLESRGYEQYF	TGCGCCAGCAGCTTGGAGAGCAGGGGATACGAGCAGTACTTC	TRBJ2-7	-	TRBV5-1	-
CASSPTIGVATNEKLFF	TGTGCCAGCTCACCAACTATCGGGGTTGCAACTAATGAAAAACTGTTTTTT	TRBJ1-4	-	TRBV18	once
CAWAGYGANVLTF	TGTGCCTGGGCAGGGTATGGGGCCAACGTCCTGACTTTC	TRBJ2-6	-	TRBV30	-
CASSSGTSGSGETQYF	TGTGCCAGCAGCTCGGGGACTAGCGGGAGTGGAGAGACCCAGTACTTC	TRBJ2-5	TRBD2	TRBV9	-
CASSVEPLRYSYEQYF	TGTGCCAGCAGCGTAGAGCCTCTACGTTATTCCTACGAGCAGTACTTC	TRBJ2-7	-	TRBV9	-
CASSFSLNYGYTF	TGTGCCAGCAGCTTCTCCCTTAACTATGGCTACACCTTC	TRBJ1-2	-	TRBV7-2	-
CASRSISRQDSNQPQHF	TGTGCAAGTCGCTCCATATCGAGACAGGATAGCAATCAGCCCCAGCATTTT	TRBJ1-5	-	TRBV12-2	-
CAGGVQLNTEAFF	TGTGCCGGAGGGGTGCAATTGAACACTGAAGCTTTCTTT	TRBJ1-1	-	TRBV2	once
CASSKRGGDTEAFF	TGTGCCAGCAGTAAGCGTGGGGGCGACACTGAAGCTTTCTTT	TRBJ1-1	-	TRBV6-5	-
CASSALDTQYF	TGTGCCAGCTCGGCCCTGGATACGCAGTATTTT	TRBJ2-3	-	TRBV18	-
CASSLGPQSTDTQYF	TGTGCCAGCAGCTTAGGGCCACAAAGCACAGATACGCAGTATTTT	TRBJ2-3	-	TRBV11-2	-
CASTPPSGSRDEQFF	TGTGCCAGCACCCCCCCTAGCGGGAGTAGGGATGAGCAGTTCTTC	TRBJ2-1	TRBD2	TRBV5-4	-
CAWSGSGTGVPGELFF	TGTGCCTGGAGTGGATCCGGGACAGGGGTCCCCGGGGAGCTGTTTTTT	TRBJ2-2	TRBD1	TRBV30	-
CASRPSGGNEQFF	TGTGCCAGCAGGCCTAGCGGGGGCAATGAGCAGTTCTTC	TRBJ2-1	TRBD2	TRBV2	-
CASSGGGPSGNTIYF	TGTGCCAGCAGCGGGGGGGGTCCCTCTGGAAACACCATATATTTT	TRBJ1-3	-	TRBV9	-
CASRELQGRNTGELFF	TGTGCCAGCAGAGAACTACAGGGGCGGAACACCGGGGAGCTGTTTTTT	TRBJ2-2	TRBD1	TRBV6-1	-
CASSLGSGGENIQYF	TGTGCCAGCAGCTTGGGGTCGGGAGGAGAAAACATTCAGTACTTC	TRBJ2-4	TRBD2	TRBV5-6	-
CASSLLPGTGGDTEAFF	TGTGCCAGCAGCCTCTTGCCCGGGACAGGAGGGGACACTGAAGCTTTCTTT	TRBJ1-1	TRBD1	TRBV27	-
CASSFLAGGAYGYTF	TGTGCCAGCAGTTTCCTGGCAGGGGGCGCCTATGGCTACACCTTC	TRBJ1-2	TRBD1	TRBV6-5	-
CASSQVLDRGPGYTF	TGCGCCAGCAGCCAAGTCTTGGACAGGGGACCTGGCTACACCTTC	TRBJ1-2	TRBD1	TRBV4-1	-
CASRMGWGESSYNEQFF	TGTGCCAGTAGAATGGGATGGGGGGAGTCCTCCTACAATGAGCAGTTCTTC	TRBJ2-1	-	TRBV19	-
CASSPRQPEAFF	TGTGCCAGCAGCCCCAGACAGCCAGAAGCTTTCTTT	TRBJ1-1	-	TRBV5-8	-